The clone carrying this T cell receptor (beta chain) appeared a single time. Antigen unknown. TCRdb redid the calling of the 5' RACE reads with MiXCR, one entry per CDR3 protein. The data contain around 1.7 million distinct CDR3 sequences, around 33% of them singletons. This sample stems from a study of identical twins. Study results and caveats: Researchers caution that invariant MAIT and iNKT cells could partly confound zero-insertion analyses.

CDR3 size: 15 residues. CDR1 and CDR2 (germline): MNHEY, SVGAGI. The germline V and J ends were trimmed by 4 bases and 7 bases, with 16 bases remaining between them. The specimen was cord blood. The chain is built from TRBV6-5 and TRBJ1-4; no clear D gene. The sequence was obtained from a newborn girl in good health. The CDR3 nucleotides are TGTGCCAGCAGTTGCTCCAGGAATATAGGTGAAAAACTGTTTTTT. It codes for CASSCSRNIGEKLFF.